These 14 T cell receptor beta chains originate from one sample sequenced in a study of blood T cell repertoires in COVID-19. Data came from immunoSEQ multiplex PCR; TCRdb stores just in-frame clones and leaves some out. The data contain around 300,000 clones, around nine tenths of them singletons. Sequences were obtained from peripheral blood. The receptors come from a man aged 50 to 59 with acute or convalescent COVID-19.

CDR3 nucleotides: TGTGCCAGCAGTTTCTCCCCTCCGGGACAGGGGAAATACGAGCAGTACTTC. The encoded protein is CASSFSPPGQGKYEQYF. The gene calls are TRBV7-9 and TRBJ2-7; TRBD1 aligns across 10 bases. This CDR3 is built from 17 residues. With 6 bases clipped from V and 4 bases from J, the junction kept 15 bases outside the gene matches. Germline V gene lookup returns CDR1 SEHNR and CDR2 FQNEAQ (reference sequence).

With regard to this clone: In the same sample, other DNA sequences code for this CDR3. The CDR3 protein is CASSLGQGGDTQYF. CDR3 DNA sequence: TGCGCCAGCAGCTTGGGACAGGGCGGAGATACGCAGTATTTT. The chain joins TRBV5-1 to TRBJ2-3, with 7 bases identical to TRBD1. Germline V gene sequence: CDR1 SGHRS, CDR2 YFSETQ. With 0 bases clipped from V and 5 bases from J, the junction kept 3 bases outside the gene matches. The CDR3 length is 14 residues.

The V call is TRBV19, the J call TRBJ1-5, with unresolved D. This CDR3 has 13 amino acids. V lost 5 bases and J 1 base, leaving 6 bases between the germline ends. Per the germline V gene, CDR1 is LNHDA and CDR2 is SQIVND (reference sequence). The CDR3 region is CASSRRSNQPQHF. CDR3 DNA: TGTGCCAGTAGTCGCAGGAGCAATCAGCCCCAGCATTTT.

V is TRBV10-3 and J is TRBJ2-3, with 9 positions matching TRBD2. There are 19 residues in the CDR3. From germline, CDR1 is ENHRY and CDR2 SYGVKD. V shed 10 bases and J 1 base; nucleotides not matched to a gene: 21. CDR3 coding DNA: TGTGCCACCTCACAGGGGCCAACTATAGCGGGGGCCGGCACAGATACGCAGTATTTT. It translates to CATSQGPTIAGAGTDTQYF.

This sequence joins TRBV25-1 and TRBJ2-7, with TRBD2 matching 10 bases. Germline CDR1 and CDR2: MGHDK and SYGVNS. The V and J ends lost 5 bases and 2 bases, in that order; junction bases with no gene match: 3. The CDR3 totals 14 residues. CDR3 coding DNA: TGTGCCAGCAGTAACGGACTAGCGGCCTACGAGCAGTACTTC. Protein: CASSNGLAAYEQYF.

This clone has just one count. This chain links TRBV27 with TRBJ1-1; the D gene is possibly TRBD1 (6 bases). V shed 0 bases and J shed 9 bases, with 14 bases lying between them. CDR3 length equals 14 residues. CDR1 and CDR2 from the germline V gene are MNHEY and SMNVEV (reference sequence). CDR3 in DNA: TGTGCCAGCAGTTTATCGTTGGGGGCCGGGAAAGCTTTCTTT. Its protein product is CASSLSLGAGKAFF.

The chain employs TRBV5-1 and TRBJ1-2; 7 nucleotides agree with TRBD1. This CDR3 region has 15 residues. J was trimmed by 6 bases and V by 3 bases; bases with no gene match: 11. CDR1 is SGHRS, CDR2 YFSETQ, per germline. CDR3: CASSSGGGMGDGYTF. The CDR3 DNA follows: TGCGCCAGCAGCTCGGGAGGGGGCATGGGCGATGGCTACACCTTC.

This clone was observed once. For the CDR3, the DNA is TGTGCCAGTAGTCCAACAGGGGGAGTCTACGAGCAGTACTTC. The encoded protein is CASSPTGGVYEQYF. The chain uses TRBV19 and TRBJ2-7, with TRBD1 matching over 8 bases. J lost 3 bases, V lost 5 bases, and 6 bases had no gene match. This CDR3 is 14 amino acids long. CDR1 and CDR2 from the germline V gene are LNHDA and SQIVND (reference sequence).

The V gene is TRBV2, the J gene TRBJ2-7, with 7 bases lining up with TRBD1. The junction had 7 bases not matched to a gene; V was cut back by 5 bases and J by 6 bases. CDR1 SNHLY and CDR2 FYNNEI come from the germline V gene. The length of the CDR3 is 13 residues. In nucleotides, the CDR3 is TGTGCCAGCAGTTTCGACAGGGTGATCGAGCAGTACTTC. Amino acid sequence: CASSFDRVIEQYF. Drawing the rest from reference TRBV2 and TRBJ2-7, the complete variable domain is EPEVTQTPSHQVTQMGQEVILRCVPISNHLYFYWYRQILGQKVEFLVSFYNNEISEKSEIFDDQFSVERPDGSNFTLKIRSTKLEDSAMYFCASSFDRVIEQYFGPGTRLTVT.

The gene calls are TRBV5-5 and TRBJ1-1, with TRBD1 identical over 7 bases. Germline CDR1 SGHKS, CDR2 YYEKEE (reference sequence). The CDR3 has 14 residues. V lost 4 bases, J lost 4 bases, and 7 bases stayed unmatched. The DNA for the CDR3 is TGTGCCAGCAGCCCTGACAGGGTTTCCACTGAAGCTTTCTTT. Residues: CASSPDRVSTEAFF.

This clone was counted once. The chain combines TRBV28 with TRBJ1-3, with D possibly TRBD1 on 5 matching bases. Trimming shortened V by 3 bases and J by 4 bases, and 19 bases separated the two germline ends. Per germline, CDR1 MDHEN and CDR2 SYDVKM. The length of the CDR3 is 17 residues. CDR3 residues: CASSFSLSTGGGNTIYF. The CDR3 bases are TGTGCCAGCAGTTTTTCCCTTTCGACGGGGGGAGGAAACACCATATATTTT.

Concerning this clone: Germline is not matched at one junction end, which may reflect a read error. The chain is built from TRBV9 and TRBJ1-3, with a possible D match to TRBD1 (6 bases). The CDR3 runs 14 residues. Germline CDR1 and CDR2: SGDLS and YYNGEE. The CDR3 region has the DNA TGTGCCAGCAGCGTAAGACTTGATGGGGACACGATATATTTT. This sequence encodes CASSVRLDGDTIYF.

The chain combines TRBV5-6 with TRBJ2-2; TRBD1 agrees at 7 bases. The CDR3 spans 15 residues. V lost 4 bases to trimming and J lost 1 base; unmatched junction nucleotides: 4. The germline V gene encodes CDR1 SGHDT and CDR2 YYEEEE. CDR3 sequence (DNA): TGTGCCAGCAGCCGACAGGGAATGAACACCGGGGAGCTGTTTTTT. Its protein is CASSRQGMNTGELFF.

The chain is built from TRBV11-2 and TRBJ2-5; D might be TRBD1 (5 bases). V lost 5 bases, J lost 5 bases, and 30 bases lay in between. This CDR3 contains 19 residues. Germline values: CDR1 SGHAT, CDR2 FQNNGV. CDR3 protein: CASSLGPPRAGRLRETQYF. DNA for the CDR3: TGTGCCAGCAGCCTTGGACCCCCCCGGGCAGGGCGCCTTCGGGAGACCCAGTACTTC.